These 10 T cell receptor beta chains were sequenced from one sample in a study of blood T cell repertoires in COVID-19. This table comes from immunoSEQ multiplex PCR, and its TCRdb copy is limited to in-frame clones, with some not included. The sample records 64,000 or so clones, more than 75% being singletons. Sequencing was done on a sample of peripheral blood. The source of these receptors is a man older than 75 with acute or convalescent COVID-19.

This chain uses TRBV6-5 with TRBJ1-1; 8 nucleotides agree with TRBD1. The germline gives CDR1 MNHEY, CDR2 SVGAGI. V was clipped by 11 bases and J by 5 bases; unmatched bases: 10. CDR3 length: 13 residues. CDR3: CAGTQGASTEAFF. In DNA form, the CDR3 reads TGTGCCGGGACCCAGGGGGCGAGTACTGAAGCTTTCTTT.

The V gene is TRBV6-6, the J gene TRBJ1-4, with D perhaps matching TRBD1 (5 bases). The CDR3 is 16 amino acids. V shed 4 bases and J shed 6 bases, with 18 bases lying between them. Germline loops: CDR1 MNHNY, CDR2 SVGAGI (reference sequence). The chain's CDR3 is CASSSGTSGSYEKLFF. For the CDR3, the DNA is TGTGCCAGCAGTTCCGGGACTAGCGGGAGTTATGAAAAACTGTTTTTT.

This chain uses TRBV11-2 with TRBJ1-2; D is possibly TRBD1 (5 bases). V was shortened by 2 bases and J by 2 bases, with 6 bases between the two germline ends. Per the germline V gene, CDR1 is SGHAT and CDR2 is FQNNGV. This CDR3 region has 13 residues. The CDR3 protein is CASSLWGNYGYTF. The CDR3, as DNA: TGTGCCAGCAGCTTATGGGGCAACTATGGCTACACCTTC.

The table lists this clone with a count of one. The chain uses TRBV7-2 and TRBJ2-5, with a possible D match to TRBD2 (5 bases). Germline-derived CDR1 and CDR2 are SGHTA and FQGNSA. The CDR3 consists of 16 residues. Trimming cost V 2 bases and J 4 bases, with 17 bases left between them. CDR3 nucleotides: TGTGCCAGCAGCTTACTAGCCGGTGCTGGCGGAGAGACCCAGTACTTC. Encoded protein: CASSLLAGAGGETQYF.

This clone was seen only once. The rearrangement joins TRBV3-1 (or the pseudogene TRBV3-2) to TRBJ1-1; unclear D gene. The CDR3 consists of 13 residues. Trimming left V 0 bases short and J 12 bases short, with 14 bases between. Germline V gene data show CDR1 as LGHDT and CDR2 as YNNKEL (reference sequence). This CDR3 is CASSQEPSGVSFF. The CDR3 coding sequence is TGTGCCAGCAGCCAAGAACCCAGCGGTGTCTCTTTCTTT.

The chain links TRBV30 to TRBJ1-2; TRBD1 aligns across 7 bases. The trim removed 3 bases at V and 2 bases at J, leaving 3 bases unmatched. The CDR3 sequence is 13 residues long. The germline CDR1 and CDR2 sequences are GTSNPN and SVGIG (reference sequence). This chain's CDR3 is CAWRPGQNYGYTF. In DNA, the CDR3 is TGTGCCTGGAGACCGGGACAGAACTATGGCTACACCTTC.

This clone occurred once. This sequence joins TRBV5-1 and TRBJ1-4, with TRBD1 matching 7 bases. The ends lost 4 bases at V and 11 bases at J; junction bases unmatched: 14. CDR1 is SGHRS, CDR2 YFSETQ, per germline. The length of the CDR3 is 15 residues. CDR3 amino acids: CASSIGQDPPKKLFF. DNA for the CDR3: TGCGCCAGCAGCATCGGACAGGACCCCCCGAAGAAACTGTTTTTT.

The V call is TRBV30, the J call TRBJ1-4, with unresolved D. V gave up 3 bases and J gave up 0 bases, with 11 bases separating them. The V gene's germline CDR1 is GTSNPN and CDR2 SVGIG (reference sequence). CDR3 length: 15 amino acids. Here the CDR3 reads CAWSGDGATNEKLFF. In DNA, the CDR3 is TGTGCCTGGAGCGGAGATGGCGCAACTAATGAAAAACTGTTTTTT. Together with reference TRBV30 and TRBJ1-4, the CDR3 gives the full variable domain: SQTIHQWPATLVQPVGSPLSLECTVEGTSNPNLYWYRQAAGRGLQLLFYSVGIGQISSEVPQNLSASRPQDRQFILSSKKLLLSDSGFYLCAWSGDGATNEKLFFGSGTQLSVL.

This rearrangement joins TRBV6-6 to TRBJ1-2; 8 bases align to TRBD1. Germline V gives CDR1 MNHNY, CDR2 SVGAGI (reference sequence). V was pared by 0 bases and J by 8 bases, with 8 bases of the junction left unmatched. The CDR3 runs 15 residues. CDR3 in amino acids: CASSYSRVDRAGYTF. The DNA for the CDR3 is TGTGCCAGCAGTTACTCGCGGGTGGACAGGGCCGGCTACACCTTC.

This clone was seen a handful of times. The CDR3 protein is CASSLGQGGTQYF. Written as DNA, the CDR3 is TGTGCCAGCAGCTTAGGACAGGGAGGAACCCAGTACTTC. The chain recombines TRBV7-9 with TRBJ2-5; tentatively, D is TRBD1 (7 bases). The CDR3 consists of 13 residues. The V end was cut by 1 base, the J end by 8 bases, with 11 bases between. Germline CDR1 reads SEHNR; CDR2 reads FQNEAQ (reference sequence).